This is a list of T cell receptor beta chains from one sample in a study of T cell changes during pregnancy in multiple sclerosis. Clones were sequenced by immunoSEQ multiplex PCR, and TCRdb holds only the in-frame ones, with some missing. This sample has several thousand clones, with roughly 87% found just once. Sequences were derived from CD8+ T cells from peripheral blood mononuclear cells, sampled in the first trimester of pregnancy. These receptors were taken from a female donor in good health, enrolled as a control in a pregnancy study. Each CDR3 is given with its conserved first and last residue. Fields, in order: CDR3 protein, V gene, J gene.

cdr3_aa: CASGAPNTGELFF
v_call: TRBV6-4
j_call: TRBJ2-2

cdr3_aa: CASGQRANTEAFF
v_call: TRBV19
j_call: TRBJ1-1

cdr3_aa: CSVEGQGYGYTF
v_call: TRBV29-1
j_call: TRBJ1-2

cdr3_aa: CASSIPRSGANVLTF
v_call: TRBV19
j_call: TRBJ2-6

cdr3_aa: CATGGGSFSYEQYF
v_call: TRBV2
j_call: TRBJ2-7

cdr3_aa: CASSEGPPFGGDTEAFF
v_call: TRBV6-4
j_call: TRBJ1-1

cdr3_aa: CASSESSGSTDTQYF
v_call: TRBV6-4
j_call: TRBJ2-3

cdr3_aa: CASSEGTSGGQETQYF
v_call: TRBV6-4
j_call: TRBJ2-5

cdr3_aa: CASSSNLNYEQYF
v_call: TRBV6-5
j_call: TRBJ2-7

cdr3_aa: CASSVGLNTGELFF
v_call: TRBV28
j_call: TRBJ2-2

cdr3_aa: CASSPDSVYEQYF
v_call: TRBV18
j_call: TRBJ2-7

cdr3_aa: CASSGQENTGELFF
v_call: TRBV6-4
j_call: TRBJ2-2

cdr3_aa: CASSLRGLNTEAFF
v_call: TRBV5-6
j_call: TRBJ1-1

cdr3_aa: CASSPANKGGTSGNEQFF
v_call: TRBV7-9
j_call: TRBJ2-1

cdr3_aa: CASSDGRGGLDEQFF
v_call: TRBV6-4
j_call: TRBJ2-1

cdr3_aa: CASSQDLSIHEQYF
v_call: TRBV4-1
j_call: TRBJ2-7

cdr3_aa: CASSPGPPQDEKLFF
v_call: TRBV11-2
j_call: TRBJ1-4

cdr3_aa: CASSQPGGFDEQYF
v_call: TRBV23-1
j_call: TRBJ2-7

cdr3_aa: CASSFTGGSTDTQYF
v_call: TRBV28
j_call: TRBJ2-3

cdr3_aa: CASSYQTSGGKETQYF
v_call: TRBV6-5
j_call: TRBJ2-5

cdr3_aa: CASSERGTGLNEKLFF
v_call: TRBV10-2
j_call: TRBJ1-4

cdr3_aa: CASSLDRESAEAFF
v_call: TRBV7-8
j_call: TRBJ1-1

cdr3_aa: CASSGLGTSGYEQYF
v_call: TRBV5-1
j_call: TRBJ2-7

cdr3_aa: CASSLANGDFAYEQYF
v_call: TRBV5-6
j_call: TRBJ2-7

cdr3_aa: CASSLAGGGHEQYF
v_call: TRBV28
j_call: TRBJ2-7

cdr3_aa: CASSQGADTQYF
v_call: TRBV19
j_call: TRBJ2-3

cdr3_aa: CASSFPPGVIQYF
v_call: TRBV5-4
j_call: TRBJ2-4

cdr3_aa: CASSLGTSGGGNIQYF
v_call: TRBV7-6
j_call: TRBJ2-4

cdr3_aa: CASSHGTSGGSYEQYF
v_call: TRBV4-1
j_call: TRBJ2-7

cdr3_aa: CSVAGLAGGGTGELFF
v_call: TRBV29-1
j_call: TRBJ2-2

cdr3_aa: CASSGTNTDTQYF
v_call: TRBV6-4
j_call: TRBJ2-3

cdr3_aa: CASSPPLADEETQYF
v_call: TRBV28
j_call: TRBJ2-5

cdr3_aa: CASRRGQGTSGGAYEQYF
v_call: TRBV2
j_call: TRBJ2-7

cdr3_aa: CSADPSGSSGLFGETQYF
v_call: TRBV29-1
j_call: TRBJ2-5

cdr3_aa: CASSSHRESVTDEQFF
v_call: TRBV11-3
j_call: TRBJ2-1

cdr3_aa: CASSPKNLIFYEQYF
v_call: TRBV6-5
j_call: TRBJ2-7

cdr3_aa: CASSIGPISGRFYNEQFF
v_call: TRBV19
j_call: TRBJ2-1

cdr3_aa: CASRLKAGVRYNEQFF
v_call: TRBV28
j_call: TRBJ2-1

cdr3_aa: CASSSWTQNNGNTIYF
v_call: TRBV7-9
j_call: TRBJ1-3

cdr3_aa: CASAPGDRAYEQYF
v_call: TRBV27
j_call: TRBJ2-7

cdr3_aa: CASSSTGGFTGELFF
v_call: TRBV27
j_call: TRBJ2-2

cdr3_aa: CASGPGQGASYYGYTF
v_call: TRBV28
j_call: TRBJ1-2

cdr3_aa: CASSPLAKNIQYF
v_call: TRBV27
j_call: TRBJ2-4

cdr3_aa: CASRVQGMNTEAFF
v_call: TRBV28
j_call: TRBJ1-1

cdr3_aa: CAISERQKTYEQYF
v_call: TRBV10-3
j_call: TRBJ2-7

cdr3_aa: CASSLEGHGSGANVLTF
v_call: TRBV7-6
j_call: TRBJ2-6

cdr3_aa: CASKKTGTADTQYF
v_call: TRBV28
j_call: TRBJ2-3

cdr3_aa: CASSVPPGHKDQPQHF
v_call: TRBV4-1
j_call: TRBJ1-5

cdr3_aa: CASSLGTSGGWGDTQYF
v_call: TRBV9
j_call: TRBJ2-3

cdr3_aa: CASSPPDRLQETQYF
v_call: TRBV11-2
j_call: TRBJ2-5

cdr3_aa: CASSRKTGDVTEAFF
v_call: TRBV7-6
j_call: TRBJ1-1